This T cell receptor beta chain was profiled in a study of CD8+ T cells in alopecia areata. About the study: Treatment comprised oral tofacitinib, 5 to 10 mg twice daily, in treated patients. Study-wide points: Scalp lesions, especially in alopecia totalis/universalis, had higher clonality than normal scalp. Relative to mice, TCR sharing across patients was less clear, a difference possibly HLA-related.

A note on this clone: Its target is not known.

Germline assignment: CDR1 GTSNPN and CDR2 SVGIG (reference sequence). CDR3 length: 13 residues. Deletions cut 3 bases from V and 12 bases from J, with 19 bases between. Collection of lesional scalp punch biopsies and peripheral blood was performed in alopecia areata patients. The sequencing template was cDNA reverse transcribed from extracted RNA. Data came from immunoSEQ multiplex PCR; TCRdb stores just in-frame clones and leaves some out. The data show roughly 170,000 clones, with 50% to 60% seen just once and about 15% held by the top ten. The genes are TRBV30 and TRBJ2-3; D perhaps matches TRBD2 (6 bases). Source: CD4+ T cells sorted from blood, taken at week 0. The TCR comes from a human donor with alopecia areata. The CDR3 region is CAWRTRGQQPQYF. The CDR3 DNA sequence: TGTGCCTGGAGGACTAGAGGGCAGCAGCCTCAGTATTTT.